The 30 T cell receptor beta chains below were found in one sample sequenced in a study of cytomegalovirus exposure and HLA in healthy donors. PCR involved 60 Vbeta and 13 Jbeta primers. Method: immunoSEQ multiplex PCR; TCRdb's copy keeps in-frame clones and lacks some. The data show 190,000 or so clones, 79% seen once. The sample taken for sequencing was PBMCs. The source is a male donor in good health and CMV-seropositive.

This chain links TRBV28 with TRBJ2-7, with TRBD2 identical over 10 bases. CDR3 length: 15 residues. Germline V lookup: CDR1 MDHEN, CDR2 SYDVKM. The ends lost 5 bases at V and 1 base at J; junction bases unmatched: 5. The CDR3 here is CASSPISGRSYEQYF. The CDR3 coding sequence is TGTGCCAGCAGTCCCATTAGCGGGAGGTCCTACGAGCAGTACTTC.

The chain links TRBV10-3 to TRBJ2-7, with TRBD2 identical over 12 bases. V was pared by 5 bases and J by 7 bases, with 15 bases of the junction left unmatched. CDR3 size: 17 residues. Germline CDR1 ENHRY, CDR2 SYGVKD. The CDR3, as DNA: TGTGCCATCAGTAGCCGTATGACTAGCGGGAGAACGGGGGAGCAGTACTTC. Protein sequence: CAISSRMTSGRTGEQYF.

This clone is a singleton in its sample. The CDR3 is CASIRGSDSYNEQFF. In DNA, the CDR3 is TGTGCCAGCATCCGGGGGAGTGACTCATACAATGAGCAGTTCTTC. This chain links TRBV5-6 with TRBJ2-1; TRBD2 is a possible D gene (6 bases). There are 15 residues in the CDR3. V lost 6 bases and J 4 bases, leaving 17 bases between the germline ends. Germline V gives CDR1 SGHDT, CDR2 YYEEEE.

Worth noting for this clone: At one end the junction does not follow the germline gene, possibly because of a read error. The chain links TRBV14 to TRBJ2-7; 7 bases map to TRBD1. Germline assignment: CDR1 SGHDN and CDR2 FVKESK. The CDR3 has 13 amino acids. The CDR3 is CASSQSTGASSRF. In nucleotides, the CDR3 is TGTGCCAGCAGCCAGAGCACAGGGGCCTCCTCAAGGTTC. Supplemented by reference TRBV14 and TRBJ2-7, the full variable domain reads EAGVTQFPSHSVIEKGQTVTLRCDPISGHDNLYWYRRVMGKEIKFLLHFVKESKQDESGMPNNRFLAERTGGTYSTLKVQPAELEDSGVYFCASSQSTGASSRFGPGTRLTVT.

V is TRBV5-4 and J is TRBJ2-7, with a possible D match to TRBD2 (5 bases). This CDR3 has 13 amino acids. V was shortened by 1 base and J by 5 bases, with 10 bases between the two germline ends. In germline, CDR1 is SGHNT, CDR2 YYREEE (reference sequence). The CDR3, as DNA: TGTGCCAGCAGCTTGACGGAGGTCCACGAGCAGTACTTC. It is translated as CASSLTEVHEQYF.

The CDR3 here is CASSAGGAVTDTQYF. CDR3 sequence (DNA): TGCGCCAGCAGCGCCGGGGGGGCGGTAACAGATACGCAGTATTTT. V and J are TRBV4-1 and TRBJ2-3; the match to TRBD2 covers 8 bases. Germline V lookup: CDR1 MGHRA, CDR2 YSYEKL. This CDR3 contains 15 residues. V gave up 5 bases and J gave up 3 bases; unmatched junction bases: 7.

This rearrangement joins TRBV7-9 to TRBJ1-4; D is unclear. Germline-derived CDR1 and CDR2 are SEHNR and FQNEAQ (reference sequence). V was trimmed by 3 bases and J by 7 bases, leaving 12 bases between them. This CDR3 is built from 14 residues. The CDR3: CASSFWSDPEKLFF. The CDR3 DNA is TGTGCCAGCAGCTTTTGGAGTGACCCTGAAAAACTGTTTTTT.

The chain joins TRBV7-2 to TRBJ2-5; a possible D gene is TRBD2 (5 bases). The V gene's germline CDR1 is SGHTA and CDR2 FQGNSA. V was shortened by 5 bases and J by 5 bases, with 18 bases between the two germline ends. The CDR3 totals 15 residues. The CDR3 reads CASSPWIGSGETQYF. The CDR3 DNA reads TGTGCCAGCAGCCCTTGGATAGGGTCGGGGGAGACCCAGTACTTC.

This clone was recorded once. The rearrangement uses TRBV9 and TRBJ1-5, with 9 bases fitting TRBD1. The CDR3 is made up of 15 amino acids. J gave up 5 bases and V 4 bases, and 7 bases lay outside the gene matches. CDR1 is SGDLS and CDR2 is YYNGEE in the germline V gene. CDR3 coding DNA: TGTGCCAGCAGCCCCCGGGACAGGGCGGATCAGCCCCAGCATTTT. Amino acid sequence: CASSPRDRADQPQHF.

This chain links TRBV18 with TRBJ2-2; possible D gene TRBD1, 5 bases. V gave up 4 bases and J gave up 5 bases, with 20 bases separating them. Germline V gene data show CDR1 as KGHSH and CDR2 as LQKENI. The CDR3 length is 17 residues. The CDR3 DNA reads as TGTGCCAGCTCACGAGAATTACAGGACGTGGGAACCGGGGAGCTGTTTTTT. As protein: CASSRELQDVGTGELFF.

The chain couples TRBV5-6 to TRBJ2-7, with TRBD1 matching over 7 bases. Trimming took 2 bases from V and 7 from J; bases not matched to a gene: 6. The CDR3 is 13 amino acids. Per the germline V gene, CDR1 is SGHDT and CDR2 is YYEEEE. The CDR3 loop is CASSLGSGGEQYF. In nucleotides, the CDR3 is TGTGCCAGCAGCTTAGGATCAGGGGGTGAGCAGTACTTC. The whole variable domain, filled in from reference TRBV5-6 and TRBJ2-7, reads DAGVTQSPTHLIKTRGQQVTLRCSPKSGHDTVSWYQQALGQGPQFIFQYYEEEERQRGNFPDRFSGHQFPNYSSELNVNALLLGDSALYLCASSLGSGGEQYFGPGTRLTVT.

Only a few counts were recorded for this clone. The V gene is TRBV5-4, the J gene TRBJ1-5; no definite D call. V lost 1 base, J lost 7 bases, and 12 bases lay in between. Germline CDR1 is SGHNT and CDR2 is YYREEE (reference sequence). This CDR3 spans 14 amino acids. CDR3 region: CASSLWGGLQPQHF. The CDR3 nucleotides read TGTGCCAGCAGCTTGTGGGGAGGACTACAGCCCCAGCATTTT.

This chain joins TRBV6-5 and TRBJ2-5; D perhaps matches TRBD2 (6 bases). Germline CDR1 is MNHEY and CDR2 is SVGAGI. The V and J ends lost 5 bases and 5 bases respectively, with 15 bases between them. This CDR3 region has 14 residues. DNA for the CDR3: TGTGCCAGCAGTGCTAGCGAGGGGCGGGAGACCCAGTACTTC. Amino acids: CASSASEGRETQYF.

This chain links TRBV5-6 with TRBJ1-1; D gene unclear. Trimming pared 0 bases from V and 6 bases from J, leaving 12 bases between. Germline V lookup: CDR1 SGHDT, CDR2 YYEEEE. The CDR3 consists of 14 residues. The CDR3 region has the DNA TGTGCCAGCAGCTTGGAGGAGTGGCGAGCTGAAGCTTTCTTT. It specifies CASSLEEWRAEAFF. The entire variable domain, with the rest obtained from reference TRBV5-6 and TRBJ1-1, is as follows: DAGVTQSPTHLIKTRGQQVTLRCSPKSGHDTVSWYQQALGQGPQFIFQYYEEEERQRGNFPDRFSGHQFPNYSSELNVNALLLGDSALYLCASSLEEWRAEAFFGQGTRLTVV.

The V call is TRBV30, the J call TRBJ1-3, with D unclear. V lost 0 bases, J lost 0 bases, and 9 bases lay in between. Germline CDR1 and CDR2: GTSNPN and SVGIG (reference sequence). This CDR3 is built from 15 residues. The chain's CDR3 is CAWSVGPGSGNTIYF. Written as DNA, the CDR3 is TGTGCCTGGAGTGTTGGCCCGGGCTCTGGAAACACCATATATTTT.

This chain joins TRBV2 and TRBJ2-7; 7 bases agree with TRBD1. Unmatched junction bases numbered 6, after V lost 9 bases and J lost 4 bases. The CDR3 totals 12 residues. CDR1 SNHLY and CDR2 FYNNEI come from the germline V gene. The CDR3 protein is CASQTGLYEQYF. The CDR3 bases are TGTGCCAGTCAGACAGGGTTATACGAGCAGTACTTC.

V and J are TRBV5-4 and TRBJ2-2, with 10 bases matching TRBD2. Germline values: CDR1 SGHNT, CDR2 YYREEE (reference sequence). The CDR3 loop spans 17 amino acids. V lost 0 bases and J lost 3; bases outside the gene matches: 5. The CDR3 DNA reads TGTGCCAGCAGCTTGGGGGGCGGACTAGCGGACACCGGGGAGCTGTTTTTT. Translation: CASSLGGGLADTGELFF.

The rearrangement joins TRBV4-1 to TRBJ2-5; TRBD1 matches at 7 bases. The DNA end favors TRBJ2-7, so the J call may be wrong. This CDR3 comprises 16 residues. Germline V gene lookup returns CDR1 MGHRA and CDR2 YSYEKL. CDR3 DNA sequence: TGCGCCAGCAGCCAGGAGACAGGGCTTCTAGCCTACGAGCAGTACTTC. It translates to CASSQETGLLAYEQYF.

The chain combines TRBV28 with TRBJ2-5; TRBD2 matches at 9 bases. The J segment lost 5 bases and the V segment lost 7 bases, leaving 11 bases of the junction unmatched. This CDR3 contains 15 residues. Germline CDR1 MDHEN, CDR2 SYDVKM. This CDR3 reads CASTRPIAGAETQYF. CDR3 nucleotides: TGTGCCAGCACCCGCCCCATAGCGGGAGCGGAGACCCAGTACTTC.

The rearrangement links TRBV23-1 to TRBJ2-4; possibly TRBD1 for D (5 bases). TRBV23-1 is noted as an ORF with a role that remains uncertain. The CDR3 consists of 18 residues. Trimming shortened V by 0 bases and J by 1 base, and 16 bases separated the two germline ends. The CDR3 region has the DNA TGCGCCAGCAGTCAATCGCGGTTTCCAGGGCCGGCCAAAAACATTCAGTACTTC. It encodes CASSQSRFPGPAKNIQYF.

V gene TRBV7-2 combines with J gene TRBJ2-7, with 7 bases that match TRBD1. Germline loops: CDR1 SGHTA, CDR2 FQGNSA. This CDR3 region has 14 residues. The V segment lost 3 bases and the J segment 4 bases; nucleotides outside the gene matches: 6. CDR3 in amino acids: CASSLKGQTYEQYF. The CDR3 DNA reads as TGTGCCAGCAGCTTGAAGGGACAGACTTACGAGCAGTACTTC. The full variable domain, completed using reference TRBV7-2 and TRBJ2-7, is GAGVSQSPSNKVTEKGKDVELRCDPISGHTALYWYRQSLGQGLEFLIYFQGNSAPDKSGLPSDRFSAERTGGSVSTLTIQRTQQEDSAVYLCASSLKGQTYEQYFGPGTRLTVT.

The rearrangement uses TRBV7-2 and TRBJ2-1; D not certain. The CDR3 runs 15 residues. V gave up 5 bases and J gave up 4 bases, with 15 bases separating them. CDR1 is SGHTA and CDR2 is FQGNSA in the germline V gene. CDR3 bases: TGTGCCAGCAGCCCGTACGAGGCCCCGTACAATGAGCAGTTCTTC. It encodes CASSPYEAPYNEQFF.

V and J are TRBV28 and TRBJ2-5; no clear D. The germline CDR1 and CDR2 sequences are MDHEN and SYDVKM. Deletions cut 5 bases from V and 4 bases from J, with 17 bases between. The CDR3 has 15 amino acids. CDR3 sequence reads: CASSRPYTGRETQYF. The CDR3 bases are TGTGCCAGCAGTCGCCCTTATACGGGTCGAGAGACCCAGTACTTC.

The V and J genes are TRBV7-2 and TRBJ2-7; the D gene is possibly TRBD2 (6 bases). The CDR3 covers 14 residues. Trimming shortened V by 5 bases and J by 5 bases, and 16 bases separated the two germline ends. Germline V gene data show CDR1 as SGHTA and CDR2 as FQGNSA. As DNA, the CDR3 is TGTGCCAGCAGCGTCCGACTAGAAATAAACGAGCAGTACTTC. Residues: CASSVRLEINEQYF.

The gene calls are TRBV7-2 and TRBJ2-3, with D tentatively TRBD2 (5 bases). The CDR3 extends over 16 amino acids. V was pared by 1 base and J by 0 bases, with 11 bases between. The germline V gene has CDR1 SGHTA and CDR2 FQGNSA. The CDR3 nucleotides are TGTGCCAGCAGCTTAGAGGGAGCGGTAAGCACAGATACGCAGTATTTT. As protein: CASSLEGAVSTDTQYF.

This clone was counted a few times. The chain recombines TRBV6-6 with TRBJ1-4, with D maybe TRBD1 (6 bases). The germline CDR1 and CDR2 sequences are MNHNY and SVGAGI (reference sequence). CDR3 length equals 15 residues. Deletions cut 0 bases from V and 5 bases from J, with 10 bases between. The CDR3 bases are TGTGCCAGCAGTTACTCAAGGGGGTCCAATGAAAAACTGTTTTTT. This codes for CASSYSRGSNEKLFF.

In nucleotides, the CDR3 is TGTGCCAGCTCACTTCACCCTACCTCTTCCTACGAGCAGTACTTC. Translating gives CASSLHPTSSYEQYF. The chain recombines TRBV18 with TRBJ2-5; no clear D. The J call is uncertain, as TRBJ2-7 better fits the DNA end. The CDR3 is 15 amino acids. Per the germline V gene, CDR1 is KGHSH and CDR2 is LQKENI.

The V call is TRBV19, the J call TRBJ2-7; 9 bases agree with TRBD2. The ends lost 3 bases at V and 4 bases at J; junction bases unmatched: 7. The germline gives CDR1 LNHDA, CDR2 SQIVND (reference sequence). The CDR3 runs to 15 residues. The CDR3 nucleotides read TGTGCCAGTAGTATTGGGAGCGGGGGGAATTACGAGCAGTACTTC. Its protein is CASSIGSGGNYEQYF.

The V gene is TRBV5-4, the J gene TRBJ2-1, with 14 nucleotides matching TRBD2. V was pared by 4 bases and J by 7 bases, with 7 bases of the junction left unmatched. The CDR3 has 16 residues. Germline assignment: CDR1 SGHNT and CDR2 YYREEE (reference sequence). The CDR3: CASSPAGLAGENEQFF. CDR3 nucleotides: TGTGCCAGCAGCCCTGCGGGACTAGCGGGGGAAAATGAGCAGTTCTTC. The full variable domain, in which reference TRBV5-4 and TRBJ2-1 provide the parts outside the CDR3, is ETGVTQSPTHLIKTRGQQVTLRCSSQSGHNTVSWYQQALGQGPQFIFQYYREEENGRGNFPPRFSGLQFPNYSSELNVNALELDDSALYLCASSPAGLAGENEQFFGPGTRLTVL.

CDR3 loop: CATSRDRFSGEQYF. The CDR3 region has the DNA TGTGCCACCAGCAGAGATCGGTTTAGCGGCGAGCAGTACTTC. The V call is TRBV15, the J call TRBJ2-7; perhaps TRBD2 as D (6 bases). CDR1 and CDR2 from the germline V gene are LNHNV and YYDKDF (reference sequence). V dropped 0 bases and J dropped 6 bases, with 12 bases sitting between them. The CDR3 sequence is 14 residues long.